A single sample is the source of the 11 T cell receptor beta chains below, sequenced in a study of immune cell composition in non-small cell lung cancer (TCRdb year 2017). Receptor amplification or capture employed the immunoSEQ multiplex PCR assay. TCRdb took over this immuneACCESS table, retaining in-frame rearrangements with V and J assigned. Such tables are incomplete; in checked studies, under half of the missing clones stem from an unresolved V gene, and the remainder is unexplained. The table for this sample lists 3,500 to 4,500 clones; about two thirds of them were counted only once. More than 7% of the sample comes from the top ten. Input material: lung tumor tissue. These receptors were obtained from a human donor with non-small cell lung cancer.

The J gene is TRBJ2-2, the V gene TRBV7-3; 16 bases map to TRBD2. CDR3 length equals 19 residues. V lost 4 bases to trimming and J lost 5 bases; unmatched junction nucleotides: 10. Germline values: CDR1 SGHTA, CDR2 FQGTGA. This chain's CDR3 is CASSYSGTSGRGKTGELFF. The CDR3 DNA follows: TGTGCCAGCAGCTACTCCGGGACTAGCGGGAGGGGGAAGACCGGGGAGCTGTTTTTT.

The chain recombines TRBV12-2 with TRBJ2-3; the D segment call TRBD2 is taken from the table without a DNA check. TRBV12-2 is classified as a pseudogene. The CDR3 length is 16 residues. The DNA for the CDR3 is TGTGCAAGTCGCCGAACTAGCGGGGGAAGCACAGATACGCAGTATTTT. This translates into CASRRTSGGSTDTQYF.

This chain joins TRBV28 and TRBJ1-3; D gene unclear. This CDR3 has 18 residues. In germline, CDR1 is MDHEN, CDR2 SYDVKM. Trimming pared 3 bases from V and 2 bases from J, leaving 20 bases between. This CDR3 reads CASSFAPLTVGPGNTIYF. Written as DNA, the CDR3 is TGTGCCAGCAGTTTTGCTCCACTCACAGTGGGCCCTGGAAACACCATATATTTT.

This clone was counted between two and nine times. At the DNA level, this CDR3 is encoded by other sequences in the same sample as well. The chain employs TRBV7-3 and TRBJ2-2, with TRBD2 matching 8 bases. V was clipped by 2 bases and J by 2 bases; unmatched bases: 10. Germline CDR1 and CDR2: SGHTA and FQGTGA. The CDR3 has 18 residues. The CDR3 reads CASSLLSSGGENTGELFF. The CDR3 nucleotides are TGTGCCAGCAGCTTATTGTCGAGCGGGGGTGAAAACACCGGGGAGCTGTTTTTT.

This clone was recorded once. The genes are TRBV5-1 and TRBJ1-1; 7 nucleotides agree with TRBD1. CDR1 SGHRS and CDR2 YFSETQ come from the germline V gene. The CDR3 runs to 15 residues. V lost 0 bases and J lost 5; bases outside the gene matches: 7. CDR3 sequence reads: CASSLAPGGRTEAFF. In nucleotides, the CDR3 is TGCGCCAGCAGCTTGGCCCCAGGGGGAAGGACTGAAGCTTTCTTT.

The gene calls are TRBV9 and TRBJ2-7, with 10 bases that match TRBD2. The germline V gene encodes CDR1 SGDLS and CDR2 YYNGEE. The junction had 7 bases not matched to a gene; V was cut back by 4 bases and J by 3 bases. The CDR3 is 15 residues long. CDR3 coding DNA: TGTGCCAGCAGCTCTGGGACTAGCGCGGGCTACGAGCAGTACTTC. It translates to CASSSGTSAGYEQYF.

The chain is built from TRBV7-9 and TRBJ2-6, with 7 nucleotides matching TRBD1. This CDR3 has 17 amino acids. Looked up from germline, CDR1 is SEHNR and CDR2 is FQNEAQ (reference sequence). The ends lost 1 base at V and 4 bases at J; junction bases unmatched: 7. The CDR3 reads CASSLGDRVRGANVLTF. In DNA form, the CDR3 reads TGTGCCAGCAGCTTAGGAGACAGGGTGAGGGGGGCCAACGTCCTGACTTTC. The full variable domain, with the rest looked up from reference TRBV7-9 and TRBJ2-6, is DTGVSQNPRHKITKRGQNVTFRCDPISEHNRLYWYRQTLGQGPEFLTYFQNEAQLEKSRLLSDRFSAERPKGSFSTLEIQRTEQGDSAMYLCASSLGDRVRGANVLTFGAGSRLTVL.

V and J are TRBV10-3 and TRBJ2-2, with TRBD2 identical over 10 bases. CDR1 and CDR2 (germline): ENHRY, SYGVKD. Trimming took 4 bases from V and 2 from J; bases not matched to a gene: 1. CDR3 size: 15 residues. The CDR3 reads CAISGLAGNTGELFF. CDR3 coding DNA: TGTGCCATCAGTGGACTAGCGGGCAACACCGGGGAGCTGTTTTTT.

The chain links TRBV29-1 to TRBJ2-5; D might be TRBD1 (5 bases). The V gene's germline CDR1 is SQVTM and CDR2 ANQGSEA. The CDR3 runs to 12 residues. V gave up 6 bases and J gave up 4 bases, with 12 bases separating them. The CDR3: CSVGIRGETQYF. The CDR3 coding sequence is TGCAGCGTCGGAATAAGGGGAGAGACCCAGTACTTC.

This chain links TRBV9 with TRBJ2-1; 8 bases map to TRBD2. J was trimmed by 7 bases and V by 3 bases; bases with no gene match: 18. Germline lookup yields CDR1 SGDLS and CDR2 YYNGEE. The CDR3 is 18 residues long. CDR3 nucleotides: TGTGCCAGCAGCGCCAGGGACACCCCCAGCGGGAGACTGAATGAGCAGTTCTTC. Its protein product is CASSARDTPSGRLNEQFF. Supplemented by reference TRBV9 and TRBJ2-1, the full variable domain reads DSGVTQTPKHLITATGQRVTLRCSPRSGDLSVYWYQQSLDQGLQFLIQYYNGEERAKGNILERFSAQQFPDLHSELNLSSLELGDSALYFCASSARDTPSGRLNEQFFGPGTRLTVL.

This chain uses TRBV29-1 with TRBJ1-1, with D possibly TRBD1 on 6 matching bases. Trimming cost V 5 bases and J 0 bases, with 13 bases left between them. This CDR3 contains 14 residues. In germline, CDR1 is SQVTM, CDR2 ANQGSEA. The CDR3: CSVTTGRVNTEAFF. In nucleotides, the CDR3 is TGCAGCGTTACAACAGGGCGGGTGAACACTGAAGCTTTCTTT.